The source of this TCR beta chain is a study of T cell responses to AZD1222 COVID-19 vaccine (dated by TCRdb to the early 2020s). Context from the whole study: AZD1222 recipients given second doses at about 4 weeks or at about 12 weeks were pooled, since spike-specific TCR depth and breadth were not found to differ between the two schedules. TCR sequencing covered fewer than 250 trial participants: 200 to 220 given two doses of AZD1222 and 26 given two doses of MenACWY control vaccine. Trial participants were enrolled by age into 18-55, 56-69 and 70-plus year subgroups, with around 150, 28 and 57 TCR-sequenced participants respectively. Broad study findings and their caveats: Most participants were white British and females outnumbered males, and the authors suggested that clonal diversity may have been underestimated. Reportedly, almost half of the unique spike-specific TCRs recognized epitopes lying outside the regions that are mutated in the B.1.351 and B.1.1.7 variants. After two AZD1222 doses, spike-specific TCR breadth and depth were significantly higher than at day 0 and than in MenACWY recipients. The 56-69-year group was small, and its depth increase did not reach significance, likely because of low power. Conclusions about previously exposed vaccinees are limited, since just a handful of AZD1222 recipients were seropositive for SARS-CoV-2 at baseline. The vaccine-associated CD4 TCRs covered the entire spike protein, and the dominant responses fell in regions 160-218 and 743-854. Because no day 14 peak-response samples were available, repertoires were characterized only after the peak T cell response.

To note about this clone: Which antigen it targets is not known. No quality values exist for individual bases; no much larger clone is one base distant.

The CDR3 regions of human TCRbeta chains were analyzed by immunosequencing. The paper's processing steps were these. TCRs in the repertoires were compared against a reference library of SARS-CoV-2-specific TCRs that had been generated with the MIRA antigen-specificity platform. Breadth was defined as the fraction of unique TCRs that were SARS-CoV-2-associated, and depth was defined as the fraction of total T cells that were SARS-CoV-2-associated. Using the MIRA data, each spike-specific TCR was mapped to the spike region that the TCR reacts to and placed in a CD4 or CD8 class. Log10-transformed breadth and depth values were compared by one-way ANOVA with Sidak's multiple comparisons tests. TCRdb re-hosts the immuneACCESS table, in-frame sequences only. Its copies lack some clones; in the studies checked, an unresolved V gene accounts for under half of them, and the cause for the rest is not known. Clone size and V and J calls were adopted from that table, with D and trimming inferred from the DNA. Across this sample there are around 140,000 clones, with 90% seen only once. The biggest ten clones account for 6.9% of the sample.

Trimming takes 1 base off V and 7 bases off J; junction bases not matched to a gene: 4. The germline V gene provides CDR1 SGHTA and CDR2 FQGNSA. Including the terminal cysteine and phenylalanine, the CDR3 comprises 13 residues. Only the CDR3 part of the read is kept: 39 bases, read in frame from the first base. Reading the label with the study, this specimen's time point is: baseline before first vaccination. The vaccinee samples were drawn from two UK trials, COV001 and COV002, one of which was a single-blind randomized controlled phase 2/3 trial testing AZD1222 (ChAdOx1 nCoV-19) in healthy adults. For TCRbeta chain sequencing, PBMC samples were collected from trial participants at day 0 and at day 28 after the second dose.

Recombination connected TRBV7-2 to TRBJ2-7; 7 nucleotides in the junction match TRBD2. The source is an adult in good health. The sample consisted of peripheral blood, taken on day 0 of AZD1222 vaccination. DNA sequence: TGTGCCAGCAGCTTAGGGGGAGGGTTAGAGCAGTACTTC. This codes for CASSLGGGLEQYF. The CDR3 plus the reference TRBV7-2 and TRBJ2-7 genes for the other parts give the full variable domain: GAGVSQSPSNKVTEKGKDVELRCDPISGHTALYWYRQSLGQGLEFLIYFQGNSAPDKSGLPSDRFSAERTGGSVSTLTIQRTQQEDSAVYLCASSLGGGLEQYFGPGTRLTVT.